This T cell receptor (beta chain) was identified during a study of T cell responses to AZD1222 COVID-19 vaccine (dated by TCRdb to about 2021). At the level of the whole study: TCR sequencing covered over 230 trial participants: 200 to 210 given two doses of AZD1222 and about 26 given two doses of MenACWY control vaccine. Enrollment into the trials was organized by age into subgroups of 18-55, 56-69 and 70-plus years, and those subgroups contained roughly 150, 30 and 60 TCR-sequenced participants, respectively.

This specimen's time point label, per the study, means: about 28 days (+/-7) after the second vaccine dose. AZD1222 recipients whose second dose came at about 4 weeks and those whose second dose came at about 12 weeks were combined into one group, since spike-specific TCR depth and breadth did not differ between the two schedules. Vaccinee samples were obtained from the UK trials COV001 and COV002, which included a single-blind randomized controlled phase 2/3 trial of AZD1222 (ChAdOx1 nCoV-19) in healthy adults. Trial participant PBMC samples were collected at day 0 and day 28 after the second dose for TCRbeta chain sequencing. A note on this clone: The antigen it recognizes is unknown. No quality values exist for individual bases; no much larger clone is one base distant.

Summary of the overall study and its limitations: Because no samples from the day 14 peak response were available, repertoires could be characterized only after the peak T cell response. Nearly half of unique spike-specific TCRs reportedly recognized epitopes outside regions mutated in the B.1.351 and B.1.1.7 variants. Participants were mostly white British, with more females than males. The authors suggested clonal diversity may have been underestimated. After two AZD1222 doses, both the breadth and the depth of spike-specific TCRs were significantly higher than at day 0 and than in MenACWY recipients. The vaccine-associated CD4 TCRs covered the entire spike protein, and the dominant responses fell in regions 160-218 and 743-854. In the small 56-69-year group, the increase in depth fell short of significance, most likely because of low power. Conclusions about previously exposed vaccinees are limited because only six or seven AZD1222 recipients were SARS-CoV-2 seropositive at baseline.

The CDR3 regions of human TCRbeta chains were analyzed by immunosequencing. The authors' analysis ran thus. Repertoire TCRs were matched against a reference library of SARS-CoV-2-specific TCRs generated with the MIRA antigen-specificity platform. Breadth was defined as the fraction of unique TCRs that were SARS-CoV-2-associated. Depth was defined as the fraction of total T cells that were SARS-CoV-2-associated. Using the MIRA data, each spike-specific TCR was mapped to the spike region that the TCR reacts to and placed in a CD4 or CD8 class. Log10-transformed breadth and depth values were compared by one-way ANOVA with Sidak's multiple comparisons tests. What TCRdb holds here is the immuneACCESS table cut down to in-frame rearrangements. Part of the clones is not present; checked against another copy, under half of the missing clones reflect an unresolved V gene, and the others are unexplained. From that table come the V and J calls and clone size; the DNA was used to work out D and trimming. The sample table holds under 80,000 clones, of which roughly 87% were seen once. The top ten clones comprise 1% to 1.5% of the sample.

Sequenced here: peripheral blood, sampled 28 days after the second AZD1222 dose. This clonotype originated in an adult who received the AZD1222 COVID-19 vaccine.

The sequenced DNA is TGTGCCAGCAGCCCCTTCGGGGACAGGGGATACAATGAGCAGTTCTTC. It specifies CASSPFGDRGYNEQFF. Recombination connected TRBV11-2 to TRBJ2-1, and TRBD1 aligns with 10 junction nucleotides. V loses 5 bases at its end and J loses 4 bases; junction bases beyond the gene matches: 8. CDR3 length: 16 amino acids, cysteine to phenylalanine. The retained sequence is limited to the CDR3, 48 bases, with the frame set at the first base. CDR1 and CDR2 were assigned from the germline V gene as SGHAT and FQNNGV.